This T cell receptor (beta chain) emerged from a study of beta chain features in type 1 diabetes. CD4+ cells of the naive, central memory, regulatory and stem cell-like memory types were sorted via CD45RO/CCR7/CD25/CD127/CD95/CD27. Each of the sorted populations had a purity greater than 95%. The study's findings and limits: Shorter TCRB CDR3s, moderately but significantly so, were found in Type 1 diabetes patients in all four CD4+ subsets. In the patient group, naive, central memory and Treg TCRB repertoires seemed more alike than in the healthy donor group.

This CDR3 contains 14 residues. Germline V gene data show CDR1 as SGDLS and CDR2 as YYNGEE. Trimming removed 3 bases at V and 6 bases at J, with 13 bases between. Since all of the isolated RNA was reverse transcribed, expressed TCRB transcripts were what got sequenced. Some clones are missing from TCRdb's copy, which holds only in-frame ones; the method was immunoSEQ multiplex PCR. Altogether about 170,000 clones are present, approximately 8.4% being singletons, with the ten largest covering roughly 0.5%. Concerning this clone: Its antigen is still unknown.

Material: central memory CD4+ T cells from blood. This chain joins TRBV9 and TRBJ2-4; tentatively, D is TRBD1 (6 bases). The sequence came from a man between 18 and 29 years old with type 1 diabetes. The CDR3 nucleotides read TGTGCCAGCAGCGACAGGGTACCAGCAAACATTCAGTACTTC. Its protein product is CASSDRVPANIQYF.